The 17 T cell receptor beta chains below come from one sample, sequenced in a study of T cells expressing NK-cell markers. TCRdb reprocessed the 5' RACE reads and keeps a single row for each CDR3 protein, giving no DNA. The listing contains some 280,000 distinct CDR3 sequences. Sample: blood T cells: a sorted CD56 or NKG2C T cell subset, CD4+ or CD8+ T cells, or bulk PBMC T cells (not recorded which). The receptors shown here come from a man aged 18 to 35 in good health.

This chain joins TRBV10-3 and TRBJ2-3. This CDR3 is built from 12 residues. CDR1 is ENHRY, CDR2 SYGVKD, per germline. CDR3: CATDLETDTQYF.

The chain uses TRBV6-5 and TRBJ2-7; TCRdb's assignment of TRBD2 cannot be checked, as there is no DNA. CDR3 length: 13 amino acids. The germline CDR1 and CDR2 sequences are MNHEY and SVGAGI. The CDR3 region is CASSYGLETRQYF.

The chain's CDR3 is CASKRDLLNNEQFF. V gene TRBV19 combines with J gene TRBJ2-1. This CDR3 comprises 14 residues. Germline CDR1 and CDR2: LNHDA and SQIVND (reference sequence).

This CDR3 reads CAWSVRGKDTQYF. V usage is TRBV30 and J usage is TRBJ2-3; the TCRdb call, TRBD2, lacks DNA for checking. Germline loops: CDR1 GTSNPN, CDR2 SVGIG (reference sequence). The CDR3 extends over 13 amino acids.

This rearrangement joins TRBV12-3 or TRBV12-4 to TRBJ2-3; TCRdb's D call, TRBD2, is unchecked because there is no DNA. The CDR3 length is 17 residues. CDR3: CASSLGSGGSLPDTQYF.

The CDR3 reads CASSFGQVGSYNSPLHF. The rearrangement joins TRBV5-1 to TRBJ1-6; TCRdb's D call of TRBD1 is untestable without DNA. Looked up from germline, CDR1 is SGHRS and CDR2 is YFSETQ. The length of the CDR3 is 17 residues.

V gene TRBV5-6 combines with J gene TRBJ1-5; the TCRdb call, TRBD1, lacks DNA for checking. Germline lookup yields CDR1 SGHDT and CDR2 YYEEEE. The length of the CDR3 is 16 residues. The CDR3 is CASSTYRTVSNQPQHF.

This rearrangement joins TRBV7-2 to TRBJ2-2; TCRdb proposes TRBD1, but this gene call is untestable without DNA. This CDR3 spans 15 amino acids. Looked up from germline, CDR1 is SGHTA and CDR2 is FQGNSA. The CDR3 region is CASSRDRVDTGELFF.

The chain uses TRBV29-1 and TRBJ2-5; TCRdb's assignment of TRBD2 cannot be checked, as there is no DNA. From germline, CDR1 is SQVTM and CDR2 ANQGSEA. The CDR3 covers 12 residues. The CDR3 loop is CSVRTSTETQYF.

V is TRBV28 and J is TRBJ1-5; the TCRdb D gene call, TRBD1, has no DNA to confirm it. The CDR3 length is 15 residues. Germline CDR1 MDHEN, CDR2 SYDVKM. CDR3 in amino acids: CASSRTGPSNQPQHF.

The V call is TRBV29-1, the J call TRBJ2-5; TCRdb lists TRBD1, though no DNA is available to test this call. Looked up from germline, CDR1 is SQVTM and CDR2 is ANQGSEA. The CDR3 extends over 12 amino acids. The CDR3 reads CSVGRDRATQYF.

The rearrangement joins TRBV20-1 to TRBJ2-7; the TCRdb D gene call, TRBD1, has no DNA to confirm it. The CDR3 contains 14 residues. Germline CDR1 is DFQATT and CDR2 is SNEGSKA (reference sequence). CDR3 loop: CSAGRPIREREQYF.

The chain joins TRBV5-4 to TRBJ2-1; lacking DNA, the TRBD2 call made by TCRdb goes unchecked. CDR3 length: 16 residues. Germline V gene sequence: CDR1 SGHNT, CDR2 YYREEE (reference sequence). CDR3 in amino acids: CASSGPGLAAYNEQFF.

The CDR3 loop reads CASSLVETSGAEQFF. This chain connects TRBV7-9 to TRBJ2-1; TCRdb's D call, TRBD2, is unchecked because there is no DNA. The CDR3 has 15 residues. CDR1 and CDR2 from the germline V gene are SEHNR and FQNEAQ (reference sequence).

V usage is TRBV7-9 and J usage is TRBJ2-5; without DNA, the TCRdb call of TRBD1 cannot be checked. The CDR3 extends over 15 amino acids. Germline V lookup: CDR1 SEHNR, CDR2 FQNEAQ (reference sequence). This CDR3 is CASSPTGNRGETQYF.

The V gene is TRBV5-1, the J gene TRBJ1-5. The germline CDR1 and CDR2 sequences are SGHRS and YFSETQ. The CDR3 is 15 residues long. This chain's CDR3 is CASSLDGGRDQPQHF.

The chain is built from TRBV5-6 and TRBJ2-5; TCRdb names TRBD1, which stays unverified in the absence of DNA. This CDR3 is built from 17 residues. Germline lookup yields CDR1 SGHDT and CDR2 YYEEEE. CDR3: CASSLGVGQGKEETQYF.